Listed below are T cell receptor beta chains from one sample, sequenced in a study of blood T cells in healthy people across ages. MiXCR, run by TCRdb on the 5' RACE reads, gives a single entry per CDR3 protein. The sample includes about 1.6 million distinct CDR3 sequences, about 35% of them seen just once. The sample taken for sequencing was blood. These receptors all stem from a woman under 40 in good health. Each CDR3 is given with its conserved first and last residue. D genes are given only for firm matches. Rows may omit the clone size; those that give it use once, few, many or a size class.

v_call: TRBV14
cdr3_length: 15
clone_size: few
j_call: TRBJ1-2
d_call: .
cdr3_nt: TGTGCCAGCCCCAGGGCGGGGTCAGCTAACTATGGCTACACCTTC
cdr3_aa: CASPRAGSANYGYTF

v_call: TRBV28
cdr3_length: 13
clone_size: many
j_call: TRBJ2-7
d_call: .
cdr3_nt: TGCGCCAGCAGCTTGGACCGGAACTACGAGCAGTACTTC
cdr3_aa: CASSLDRNYEQYF

v_call: TRBV20-1
cdr3_length: 13
clone_size: few
j_call: TRBJ1-2
d_call: .
cdr3_nt: TGCAGTGCTAGAGATTGGGATGGCTATGGCTACACCTTC
cdr3_aa: CSARDWDGYGYTF

v_call: TRBV7-9
cdr3_length: 16
clone_size: few
j_call: TRBJ2-1
d_call: TRBD1
cdr3_nt: TGTGCCAGCAGTCATGGACAGGGTTCTTCCTACAATGAGCAGTTCTTC
cdr3_aa: CASSHGQGSSYNEQFF

v_call: TRBV5-1
cdr3_length: 16
clone_size: .
j_call: TRBJ2-1
d_call: .
cdr3_nt: TGCGCCAGCAGCTTTGGGGGGAGGTCCCAGCGGCCTGAGCAGTTCTTC
cdr3_aa: CASSFGGRSQRPEQFF

v_call: TRBV7-9
cdr3_length: 14
clone_size: .
j_call: TRBJ2-1
d_call: .
cdr3_nt: TGTGCCAGCACCCGGGCCGGGGCTGTGAATGAGCAGTTCTTC
cdr3_aa: CASTRAGAVNEQFF

v_call: TRBV5-1
cdr3_length: 16
clone_size: .
j_call: TRBJ2-1
d_call: .
cdr3_nt: TGCGCCAGCAGCTTATGGGCACCTCAAACCTACAATGAGCAGTTCTTC
cdr3_aa: CASSLWAPQTYNEQFF

v_call: TRBV9
cdr3_length: 9
clone_size: few
j_call: TRBJ2-3
d_call: .
cdr3_nt: TGTGCCACTGATCCAACGCAGTATTTT
cdr3_aa: CATDPTQYF

v_call: TRBV7-6
cdr3_length: 13
clone_size: .
j_call: TRBJ2-7
d_call: .
cdr3_nt: TGTGCCAGCAGCAACAGGACTAACTACGAGCAGTACTTC
cdr3_aa: CASSNRTNYEQYF

v_call: TRBV20-1
cdr3_length: 16
clone_size: .
j_call: TRBJ1-4
d_call: TRBD1
cdr3_nt: TGCAGTGCCCTGTCCGGGACAGGTTCAACTAATGAAAAACTGTTTTTT
cdr3_aa: CSALSGTGSTNEKLFF

v_call: TRBV19
cdr3_length: 14
clone_size: few
j_call: TRBJ2-1
d_call: TRBD1
cdr3_nt: TGTGCCAGTAGTACCTGGACAGGTCAAAATGAGCAGTTCTTC
cdr3_aa: CASSTWTGQNEQFF

v_call: TRBV5-5
cdr3_length: 14
clone_size: .
j_call: TRBJ2-3
d_call: TRBD2
cdr3_nt: TGTGCCAGCAGGGAGGGACTAGCGGGAGATACGCAGTATTTT
cdr3_aa: CASREGLAGDTQYF

v_call: TRBV20-1
cdr3_length: 15
clone_size: few
j_call: TRBJ1-2
d_call: TRBD1
cdr3_nt: TGCAGTGCTAGGGGGACAGGGAAGGGCGTTTATGGCTACACCTTC
cdr3_aa: CSARGTGKGVYGYTF

v_call: TRBV7-9
cdr3_length: 18
clone_size: few
j_call: TRBJ2-7
d_call: .
cdr3_nt: TGTGCCAGCAGCTTAGCGCTGGGGGGAACCTCCTCCTCCTACGAGCAGTACTTC
cdr3_aa: CASSLALGGTSSSYEQYF

v_call: TRBV4-1
cdr3_length: 14
clone_size: many
j_call: TRBJ2-1
d_call: .
cdr3_nt: TGCGCCAGCAGCCAAGATCTAGAGCTGAATGAGCAGTTCTTC
cdr3_aa: CASSQDLELNEQFF

v_call: TRBV7-3
cdr3_length: 14
clone_size: .
j_call: TRBJ2-1
d_call: .
cdr3_nt: TGTGCCAGCAGCTTGGCGGGGCGACTGGGTGAGCAGTTCTTC
cdr3_aa: CASSLAGRLGEQFF

v_call: TRBV5-8
cdr3_length: 16
clone_size: .
j_call: TRBJ1-5
d_call: TRBD1
cdr3_nt: TGTGCCAGCAGCCCCGACAGGGAGTATTACAATCAGCCCCAGCATTTT
cdr3_aa: CASSPDREYYNQPQHF

v_call: TRBV3-1
cdr3_length: 14
clone_size: .
j_call: TRBJ2-7
d_call: TRBD1
cdr3_nt: TGTGCCAGCAGCTCAGGACAGGCATACTACGAGCAGTACTTC
cdr3_aa: CASSSGQAYYEQYF

v_call: TRBV5-1
cdr3_length: 15
clone_size: few
j_call: TRBJ2-7
d_call: .
cdr3_nt: TGCGCCAGCAGCCCCGGAGGGGGCGTAAACTACGAGCAGTACTTC
cdr3_aa: CASSPGGGVNYEQYF

v_call: TRBV6-5
cdr3_length: 16
clone_size: .
j_call: TRBJ1-1
d_call: .
cdr3_nt: TGTGCCAGCAGTTGGGACCGCGCTTCTGTTTACACTGAAGCTTTCTTT
cdr3_aa: CASSWDRASVYTEAFF

v_call: TRBV15
cdr3_length: 14
clone_size: .
j_call: TRBJ2-5
d_call: .
cdr3_nt: TGTACCACCAGCAGAGATTTCACCCCTCGAACCCAGTACTTC
cdr3_aa: CTTSRDFTPRTQYF

v_call: TRBV2
cdr3_length: 14
clone_size: .
j_call: TRBJ1-5
d_call: .
cdr3_nt: TGTGCCAGCAGTGGGGCACGGGGCCTCGAGCCCCAGCATTTT
cdr3_aa: CASSGARGLEPQHF

v_call: TRBV20-1
cdr3_length: 14
clone_size: few
j_call: TRBJ2-1
d_call: TRBD2
cdr3_nt: TGCAGTGCTAGAGAACGAACTAGCGGGGGCCGGGGGTTCTTC
cdr3_aa: CSARERTSGGRGFF

v_call: TRBV9
cdr3_length: 15
clone_size: few
j_call: TRBJ2-1
d_call: .
cdr3_nt: TGTGCCAGCAGCGTAGGACTAGTAGTCAGGAATGAGCAGTTCTTC
cdr3_aa: CASSVGLVVRNEQFF

v_call: TRBV4-1
cdr3_length: 15
clone_size: many
j_call: TRBJ2-5
d_call: TRBD2
cdr3_nt: TGCGCCAGCAGCCAAGACGGGGGGTTCCAAGAGACCCAGTACTTC
cdr3_aa: CASSQDGGFQETQYF

v_call: TRBV18
cdr3_length: 15
clone_size: few
j_call: TRBJ2-7
d_call: TRBD1
cdr3_nt: TGTGCCAGCTCACCAGGGGAGACAGGGGGTTACGAGCAGTACTTC
cdr3_aa: CASSPGETGGYEQYF

v_call: TRBV13
cdr3_length: 16
clone_size: .
j_call: TRBJ2-2
d_call: .
cdr3_nt: TGTGCCAGCAGCCTCGGAGAGGGGAGGCCCACCGGGGAGCTGTTTTTT
cdr3_aa: CASSLGEGRPTGELFF

v_call: TRBV6-5
cdr3_length: 16
clone_size: .
j_call: TRBJ2-1
d_call: TRBD2
cdr3_nt: TGTGCCAGCAGTTATGAGCGGGATCAGACCTACAATGAGCAGTTCTTC
cdr3_aa: CASSYERDQTYNEQFF

v_call: TRBV3-1
cdr3_length: 14
clone_size: .
j_call: TRBJ2-1
d_call: TRBD2
cdr3_nt: TGTGCCAGCCGAGGCGGGAGCGCCTACAATGAGCAGTTCTTC
cdr3_aa: CASRGGSAYNEQFF

v_call: TRBV4-2
cdr3_length: 18
clone_size: .
j_call: TRBJ2-6
d_call: TRBD2
cdr3_nt: TGTGCCAGCAGCCAGGCCGGAGCGGGAGGCTCTGGGGCCAACGTCCTGACTTTC
cdr3_aa: CASSQAGAGGSGANVLTF

v_call: TRBV11-2
cdr3_length: 15
clone_size: many
j_call: TRBJ2-7
d_call: TRBD1
cdr3_nt: TGTGCCAGCAGCCCCGCCGGGACAGGGTTGCTTGAGCAGTACTTC
cdr3_aa: CASSPAGTGLLEQYF

v_call: TRBV5-5
cdr3_length: 15
clone_size: .
j_call: TRBJ2-7
d_call: .
cdr3_nt: TGTGCCAGCAGGCCCTCGGTAGGAAGCTCCTACGAGCAGTACTTC
cdr3_aa: CASRPSVGSSYEQYF

v_call: TRBV20-1
cdr3_length: 13
clone_size: few
j_call: TRBJ2-7
d_call: TRBD1
cdr3_nt: TGCAGTGCTTCCACAGGGGTCGGAAACGAGCAGTACTTC
cdr3_aa: CSASTGVGNEQYF

v_call: TRBV6-2/TRBV6-3
cdr3_length: 15
clone_size: .
j_call: TRBJ1-1
d_call: .
cdr3_nt: TGTGCCAGCAGAGGGAGGAGAGTGAGGACCAGTGAAGCTTTCTTT
cdr3_aa: CASRGRRVRTSEAFF

v_call: TRBV28
cdr3_length: 14
clone_size: .
j_call: TRBJ2-7
d_call: TRBD1
cdr3_nt: TGTGCCACCACGGGACAGACAAACACCTGCGAGCAGTACTTC
cdr3_aa: CATTGQTNTCEQYF

v_call: TRBV7-6
cdr3_length: 15
clone_size: .
j_call: TRBJ2-7
d_call: TRBD1
cdr3_nt: TGTGCCAGCAGCTTAAGAGGACCGACAGGGGGCGAGCAGTACTTC
cdr3_aa: CASSLRGPTGGEQYF

v_call: TRBV27
cdr3_length: 14
clone_size: .
j_call: TRBJ1-1
d_call: .
cdr3_nt: TGTGCCAGCAGGTTATGGGCCAGGGATACTGAAGCTTTCTTT
cdr3_aa: CASRLWARDTEAFF

v_call: TRBV29-1
cdr3_length: 17
clone_size: .
j_call: TRBJ2-2
d_call: TRBD2
cdr3_nt: TGCAGCGTTCACAGGGGTAGCGGGGGTCTCGGCACCGGGGAGCTGTTTTTT
cdr3_aa: CSVHRGSGGLGTGELFF

v_call: TRBV29-1
cdr3_length: 13
clone_size: .
j_call: TRBJ1-2
d_call: .
cdr3_nt: TGCAGCGTTCAATTGACAGAAAACTATGGCTACACCTTC
cdr3_aa: CSVQLTENYGYTF

v_call: TRBV5-6
cdr3_length: 13
clone_size: once
j_call: TRBJ2-1
d_call: .
cdr3_nt: TGTGCCAGCAGCTACGTAGCGGACAATGAGCAGTTCTTC
cdr3_aa: CASSYVADNEQFF

v_call: TRBV5-6
cdr3_length: 13
clone_size: .
j_call: TRBJ2-5
d_call: .
cdr3_nt: TGTGCCAGCAGCTTGGGTGTAACAGGGACCCAGTACTTC
cdr3_aa: CASSLGVTGTQYF

v_call: TRBV2
cdr3_length: 15
clone_size: .
j_call: TRBJ1-2
d_call: .
cdr3_nt: TGTGCCAGCAGTGACATGTCCCCGGGACACCATGGCTACACCTTC
cdr3_aa: CASSDMSPGHHGYTF

v_call: TRBV28
cdr3_length: 16
clone_size: few
j_call: TRBJ2-7
d_call: TRBD1
cdr3_nt: TGTGCCAGCAGTTCTCCCACAGGGGCCGCCGGCTACGAGCAGTACTTC
cdr3_aa: CASSSPTGAAGYEQYF

v_call: TRBV5-1
cdr3_length: 14
clone_size: .
j_call: TRBJ1-1
d_call: .
cdr3_nt: TGCGCCAGCAGAGGTGGGACTATGAACACTGAAGCTTTCTTT
cdr3_aa: CASRGGTMNTEAFF

v_call: TRBV3-1
cdr3_length: 16
clone_size: few
j_call: TRBJ2-4
d_call: TRBD2
cdr3_nt: TGTGCCAGCAGCCAAGGAGGGGTAGTAGCGGGAAACATTCAGTACTTC
cdr3_aa: CASSQGGVVAGNIQYF

v_call: TRBV5-1
cdr3_length: 16
clone_size: few
j_call: TRBJ2-3
d_call: TRBD1
cdr3_nt: TGCGCCAGCAGCTTAACCGGGACAGGGGGCTTAGATACGCAGTATTTT
cdr3_aa: CASSLTGTGGLDTQYF

v_call: TRBV6-5
cdr3_length: 17
clone_size: .
j_call: TRBJ2-5
d_call: TRBD2
cdr3_nt: TGTGCCAGCAGTTACTCTGACACTAGCGGGTACCAAGAGACCCAGTACTTC
cdr3_aa: CASSYSDTSGYQETQYF

v_call: TRBV29-1
cdr3_length: 17
clone_size: many
j_call: TRBJ2-1
d_call: .
cdr3_nt: TGCAGCGTTGAAGATGTACGGGGGCTTCCTTCCTACAATGAGCAGTTCTTC
cdr3_aa: CSVEDVRGLPSYNEQFF

v_call: TRBV7-9
cdr3_length: 16
clone_size: few
j_call: TRBJ1-2
d_call: TRBD1
cdr3_nt: TGTGCCAGCAGCTACCGGGACAGGGGGAAGTCCTATGGCTACACCTTC
cdr3_aa: CASSYRDRGKSYGYTF

v_call: TRBV6-1
cdr3_length: 14
clone_size: .
j_call: TRBJ1-1
d_call: .
cdr3_nt: TGTGCCAGCAGAAAGGGGTACGAGGACACTGAAGCTTTCTTT
cdr3_aa: CASRKGYEDTEAFF

v_call: TRBV25-1
cdr3_length: 16
clone_size: .
j_call: TRBJ2-1
d_call: .
cdr3_nt: TGTGCCAGCAGTGAAATCGGGGCTTACTCCTACAATGAGCAGTTCTTC
cdr3_aa: CASSEIGAYSYNEQFF

v_call: TRBV27
cdr3_length: 14
clone_size: .
j_call: TRBJ1-1
d_call: .
cdr3_nt: TGTGCCAGCAGTTTAGCTTACATGAACACTGAAGCTTTCTTT
cdr3_aa: CASSLAYMNTEAFF

v_call: TRBV20-1
cdr3_length: 15
clone_size: few
j_call: TRBJ2-3
d_call: .
cdr3_nt: TGCAGTGCTAGAGATGGCGGGGCGATAACAGATACGCAGTATTTT
cdr3_aa: CSARDGGAITDTQYF

v_call: TRBV12-3/TRBV12-4
cdr3_length: 12
clone_size: few
j_call: TRBJ2-1
d_call: .
cdr3_nt: TGTGCCAGCAGTTCCGGGCCCAATGAGCAGTTCTTC
cdr3_aa: CASSSGPNEQFF

v_call: TRBV28
cdr3_length: 18
clone_size: .
j_call: TRBJ2-6
d_call: TRBD1
cdr3_nt: TGTGCCAGCAGCCCCTTGGGGCAGGGGGCGTATGGGGCCAACGTCCTGACTTTC
cdr3_aa: CASSPLGQGAYGANVLTF

v_call: TRBV7-9
cdr3_length: 15
clone_size: .
j_call: TRBJ2-3
d_call: .
cdr3_nt: TGTGCCAGCAGCCGCGAAGGGACGGGCACAGATACGCAGTATTTT
cdr3_aa: CASSREGTGTDTQYF

v_call: TRBV7-3
cdr3_length: 11
clone_size: few
j_call: TRBJ2-1
d_call: .
cdr3_nt: TGTGCCAGCAGCCTTCTTGGGAAGCAGTTCTTC
cdr3_aa: CASSLLGKQFF